These T cell receptor beta chains were read from a single sample in a study of shared clonotypes between healthy human individuals. Method: immunoSEQ multiplex PCR; TCRdb's copy keeps in-frame clones and lacks some. The table lists under 1 million clones, 95% to 97% of them singletons. The sample taken for sequencing was naive CD8+ T cells sorted from blood. The receptor source for this set is a man aged 25-40 years in good health. Both conserved end residues are part of each CDR3. Fields, in order: D gene, J gene, clone size, V gene, CDR3 DNA, CDR3 protein. A D gene is named only where the DNA matches it firmly. Clone size is given for some rows only: seen once, a few or many times, or a class if the clone is expanded.

>NA|TRBJ2-7|NA|TRBV4-1
TGCGCCAGCAGCCCCCTTCCAACGCCCGGGGAGCAGTACTTC
CASSPLPTPGEQYF
>NA|TRBJ2-1|NA|TRBV6-1
TGTGCCAGCACTTTAGATGGGAGGCTTTACAATGAGCAGTTCTTC
CASTLDGRLYNEQFF
>TRBD1|TRBJ1-5|NA|TRBV6-1
TGTGCCAGCGGACAGGACGTTCAGCCCCAGCATTTT
CASGQDVQPQHF
>NA|TRBJ2-5|NA|TRBV5-1
TGCGCCAGCAGCCCGACAGCCTTGAAAGAGACCCAGTACTTC
CASSPTALKETQYF
>TRBD2|TRBJ2-7|NA|TRBV27
TGTGCCAGCAGTTTACGCAGGGAGGGCTACGAGCAGTACTTC
CASSLRREGYEQYF
>TRBD2|TRBJ2-1|NA|TRBV11-1
TGTGCCAGCAGCCTGGGACTAGCGGGAGTTAATGAGCAGTTCTTC
CASSLGLAGVNEQFF
>NA|TRBJ2-1|NA|TRBV18
TGTGCCAGCCCAAGCGGGAATGAGCAGTTCTTC
CASPSGNEQFF
>NA|TRBJ1-5|NA|TRBV4-1
TGCGCCAGCAGCCAATCGGGGGTTGGCAATCAGCCCCAGCATTTT
CASSQSGVGNQPQHF
>NA|TRBJ1-3|once|TRBV7-9
TGTGCCAGCAGAGGCAGGGGAGTTGGAAACACCATATATTTT
CASRGRGVGNTIYF
>NA|TRBJ2-1|NA|TRBV7-6
TGTGCCAGCAGCTTAGAGGTCGCAGCCAATGAGCAGTTCTTC
CASSLEVAANEQFF
>TRBD1|TRBJ2-5|NA|TRBV10-3
TGTGCCATCAGTCAAGGACAGGGGGCTGGAGAGACCCAGTACTTC
CAISQGQGAGETQYF
>NA|TRBJ2-7|NA|TRBV29-1
TGCAGCGTTAGGGGGTACTACGAGCAGTACTTC
CSVRGYYEQYF
>NA|TRBJ2-5|once|TRBV5-1
TGCGCCAGCAGCTTGGGACAGACTATGGAGACCCAGTACTTC
CASSLGQTMETQYF
>NA|TRBJ1-5|NA|TRBV4-3
TGCGCCAGCAGCCTCACCCAGGCCGGTAATCAGCCCCAGCATTTT
CASSLTQAGNQPQHF
>TRBD2|TRBJ2-1|NA|TRBV29-1
TGCAGCGTTGATGAGGGACTAGCGGAGGACAATGAGCAGTTCTTC
CSVDEGLAEDNEQFF
>NA|TRBJ1-2|NA|TRBV27
TGTGCCAGCAGTTTAGATAAAACGGGCGGCTACACCTTC
CASSLDKTGGYTF
>TRBD1|TRBJ1-2|NA|TRBV7-2
TGTGCCAGCAGCCCATTGGCAGGGGGCAACTATGGCTACACCTTC
CASSPLAGGNYGYTF
>NA|TRBJ2-7|NA|TRBV7-9
TGTGCCAGCAGCTTAAGAGGGATCGAGGACGAGCAGTACTTC
CASSLRGIEDEQYF
>NA|TRBJ1-1|NA|TRBV9
TGTGCCAGCAGCGTAGGGCAGATGAACACTGAAGCTTTCTTT
CASSVGQMNTEAFF
>TRBD2|TRBJ2-4|NA|TRBV5-1
TGCGCCAGCAGACAAGGGACTAGCGGGTCGGCCAAAAACATTCAGTACTTC
CASRQGTSGSAKNIQYF
>TRBD2|TRBJ2-1|NA|TRBV27
TGTGCCAGCAGTTTGACTAGCGGGAAGCAGTTCTTC
CASSLTSGKQFF
>TRBD1|TRBJ2-7|NA|TRBV2
TGTGCCAGCGATAAAGCCGGGACAGGTGATCGATCCTCCTACGAGCAGTACTTC
CASDKAGTGDRSSYEQYF
>NA|TRBJ2-1|NA|TRBV29-1
TGCAGCGTTGAAGAGTCGATAGGGTTAGGCAATGAGCAGTTCTTC
CSVEESIGLGNEQFF
>NA|TRBJ2-3|NA|TRBV28
TGTGCCAGCAGTTTCGGACTCCTAGATACGCAGTATTTT
CASSFGLLDTQYF
>TRBD2|TRBJ2-3|NA|TRBV2
TGTGCCAGCAGTGAAGCGGCGGGAGGAGGCACAGATACGCAGTATTTT
CASSEAAGGGTDTQYF
>NA|TRBJ2-7|NA|TRBV7-9
TGTGCCAGCAGCCGCGGGCTCTCCTACGAGCAGTACTTC
CASSRGLSYEQYF
>TRBD1|TRBJ1-1|NA|TRBV6-6
TGTGCCAGCAGTCCTACAGGGGCTGGAACCACTGAAGCTTTCTTT
CASSPTGAGTTEAFF
>NA|TRBJ2-7|NA|TRBV6-1
TGTGCCAGCAAAAACGTAGGCAGGGCGTGGGAGCAGTACTTC
CASKNVGRAWEQYF
>NA|TRBJ2-6|NA|TRBV7-9
TGTGCCAGCCCGACCGTAGGGACGGTCTCTGGGGCCAACGTCCTGACTTTC
CASPTVGTVSGANVLTF
>TRBD2|TRBJ2-7|NA|TRBV29-1
TGCAGCGTTGAAGGACTAGCGGGACAGATCTACGAGCAGTACTTC
CSVEGLAGQIYEQYF